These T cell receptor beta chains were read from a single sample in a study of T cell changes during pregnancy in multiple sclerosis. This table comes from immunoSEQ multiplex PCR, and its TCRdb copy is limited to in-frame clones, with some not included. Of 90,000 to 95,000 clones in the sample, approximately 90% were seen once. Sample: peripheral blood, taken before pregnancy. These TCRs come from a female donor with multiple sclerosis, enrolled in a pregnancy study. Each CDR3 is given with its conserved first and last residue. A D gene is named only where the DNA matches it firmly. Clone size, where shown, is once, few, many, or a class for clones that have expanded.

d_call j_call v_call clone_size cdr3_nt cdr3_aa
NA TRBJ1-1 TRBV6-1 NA TGTGCCAGCAGTGACAGGGCGAACACTGAAGCTTTCTTT CASSDRANTEAFF
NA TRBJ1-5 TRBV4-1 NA TGCGCCAGCAGCCAAGAACGAGGGAGCAATCAGCCCCAGCATTTT CASSQERGSNQPQHF
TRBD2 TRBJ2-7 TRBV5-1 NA TGCGCCAGCAGCTCGGAGCGGGGGATCTCCTACGAGCAGTACTTC CASSSERGISYEQYF
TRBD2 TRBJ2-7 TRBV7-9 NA TGTGCCAGCAGCTCCGGGACTAGCGGGAGGACTCCCCGGGGCTACGAGCAGTACTTC CASSSGTSGRTPRGYEQYF
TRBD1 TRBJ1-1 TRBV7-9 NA TGTGCCAGCAGCGCCCAGACAGGGTTTGACGCTGAAGCTTTCTTT CASSAQTGFDAEAFF
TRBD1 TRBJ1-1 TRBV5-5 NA TGTGCCAGCAGCTCGGACAGGGGGCTTCTAGAGTCTAAAGCTTTCTTT CASSSDRGLLESKAFF
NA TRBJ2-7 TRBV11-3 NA TGTGCCAGCAGCTTTGGGGAGACAGGAATGGGCGAGCAGTACTTC CASSFGETGMGEQYF
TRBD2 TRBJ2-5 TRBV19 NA TGTGCCAGCCCAGGGGCGGGGGGGCCCACGGAGACCCAGTACTTC CASPGAGGPTETQYF
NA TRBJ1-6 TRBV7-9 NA TGTGCCAGCAGCTTAGAGGGGACATATTCACCCCTCCACTTT CASSLEGTYSPLHF
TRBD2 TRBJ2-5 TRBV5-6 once TGTGCCAGCAGCCCTCGGAGAGGGAGGGGAGGCCAAGAGACCCAGTACTTC CASSPRRGRGGQETQYF
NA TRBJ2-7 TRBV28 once TGTGCCAGCAGTTTAAGACAGGACGAGCAGTACTTC CASSLRQDEQYF
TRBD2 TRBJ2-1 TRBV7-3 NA TGTGCCAGCAGCCGAACTAGCGGGAGGGCCCGTCTCTCTGAGCAGTTCTTC CASSRTSGRARLSEQFF
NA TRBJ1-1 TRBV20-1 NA TGCAGTGCTGCTGGTCTGAAGCCACTCTTT CSAAGLKPLF
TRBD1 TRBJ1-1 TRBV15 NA TGTGCCACCCGCGGACAGGGCGACACTGAAGCTTTCTTT CATRGQGDTEAFF
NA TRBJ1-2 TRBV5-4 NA TGTGCCACCTCCCCGCGGGCGGGATATTCTAACTATGGCTACACCTTC CATSPRAGYSNYGYTF
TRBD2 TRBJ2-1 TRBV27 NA TGTGCCAGCAGTTCCCGGACTAGCGGAAACTACAATGAGCAGTTCTTC CASSSRTSGNYNEQFF
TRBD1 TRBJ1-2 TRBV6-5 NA TGTGCCAGCAGTTATCCCACCCTGACAGGGAACTATGGCTACACCTTC CASSYPTLTGNYGYTF
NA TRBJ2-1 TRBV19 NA TGTGCCAGTAGTATAGAATTAGGGCAGGGCGGCAATGAGCAGTTCTTC CASSIELGQGGNEQFF
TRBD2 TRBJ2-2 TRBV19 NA TGTGCCAGTAGTACCCCATGGGGGGGGAACACCGGGGAGCTGTTTTTT CASSTPWGGNTGELFF
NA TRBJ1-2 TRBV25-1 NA TGTGCCAGCACCTTGGGACTCGGGAAGGATGGCTACACCTTC CASTLGLGKDGYTF
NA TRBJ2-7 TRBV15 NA TGTGCCACCAGCGTTACCGTTCTATCCTACGAGCAGTACTTC CATSVTVLSYEQYF
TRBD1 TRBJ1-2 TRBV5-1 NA TGCGCCAGCAGCTCTGACAGGGCAGCCACGGGCTATGGCTACACCTTC CASSSDRAATGYGYTF
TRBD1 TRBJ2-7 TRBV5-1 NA TGCGCCAGCAGCTGGGGGACAGGGGCTTCCTACGAGCAGTACTTC CASSWGTGASYEQYF
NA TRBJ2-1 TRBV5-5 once TGTGCCAGCAGCTTGATGGGGAGTCCGGGCTCGCGTGAGCAGTTCTTC CASSLMGSPGSREQFF
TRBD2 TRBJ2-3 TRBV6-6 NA TGTGCCAGCAGTCAAGGGACTAGATCAGATACGCAGTATTTT CASSQGTRSDTQYF
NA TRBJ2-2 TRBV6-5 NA TGTGCCAGCAGTTACGGGACTGTGAACACCGGGGAGCTGTTTTTT CASSYGTVNTGELFF
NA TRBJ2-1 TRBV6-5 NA TGTGCCAGCCAGACGCCTTCGGGTGAGCAGTTCTTC CASQTPSGEQFF
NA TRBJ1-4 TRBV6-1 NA TGTGCCAGCGCCAGGGGAAATGAAAAACTGTTTTTT CASARGNEKLFF
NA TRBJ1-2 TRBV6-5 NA TGTGCCAGCAGTTACTCGGGACTCCGAAAGTATGGCTACACCTTC CASSYSGLRKYGYTF
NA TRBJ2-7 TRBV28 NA TGTGCCAGCAGTAGTGGTCCCCCTAGGAACGAGCAGTACTTC CASSSGPPRNEQYF
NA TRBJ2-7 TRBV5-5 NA TGTGCCAGCAGCTTGGGGCCGGAGGAGCAGTACTTC CASSLGPEEQYF
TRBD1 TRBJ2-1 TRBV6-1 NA TGTGCCAGCAGTGAATCCCCGGGACAGCGGAGCTCCTACAATGAGCAGTTCTTC CASSESPGQRSSYNEQFF
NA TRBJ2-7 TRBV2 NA TGTGCCAGCAGCCAGGGGACGTCTAACTACGAGCAGTACTTC CASSQGTSNYEQYF
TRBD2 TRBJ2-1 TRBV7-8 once TGTGCCAGCAGCTCTCCGGGACTAGCGGGAACGAATGAGCAGTTCTTC CASSSPGLAGTNEQFF
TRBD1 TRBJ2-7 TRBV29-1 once TGCAGCGTTGACCGTGGGACAGGGGGCGCCTACGAGCAGTACTTC CSVDRGTGGAYEQYF
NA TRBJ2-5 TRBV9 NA TGTGCCAGCAGCGCCAACCGGGACACCGGATGGGAGACCCAGTACTTC CASSANRDTGWETQYF
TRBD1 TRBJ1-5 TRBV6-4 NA TGTGCCAGCGGAACCGGGACAGGGAGCAATCAGCCCCAGCATTTT CASGTGTGSNQPQHF
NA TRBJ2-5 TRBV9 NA TGTGCCAGCAGCGCGGAAGAGACCCAGTACTTC CASSAEETQYF
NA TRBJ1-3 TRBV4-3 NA TGCGCCAGCAGCCGCCTCGGGGTTGGAAACACCATATATTTT CASSRLGVGNTIYF
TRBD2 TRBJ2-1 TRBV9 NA TGTGCCAGCAGCTCGGGACTATCCTCCTACAATGAGCAGTTCTTC CASSSGLSSYNEQFF
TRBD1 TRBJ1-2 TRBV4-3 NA TGCGCCAGCAGCCAAGATGTGTCGGACAGGAGGGAAGGTGGCTACACCTTC CASSQDVSDRREGGYTF
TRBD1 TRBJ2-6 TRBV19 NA TGTGCCAGTAGTACCGGGACAGGGGGCTCTGGGGCCAACGTCCTGACTTTC CASSTGTGGSGANVLTF
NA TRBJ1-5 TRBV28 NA TGTGCCAGCACCGGGAGCTGGAATCAGCCCCAGCATTTT CASTGSWNQPQHF
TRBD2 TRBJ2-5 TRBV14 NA TGTGCCAGCAGCCAACTAGCGGGCTCCCCCGCGACCCAGTACTTC CASSQLAGSPATQYF